This T cell receptor (beta chain) is drawn from a study of T-cell reconstitution after alpha-beta-depleted transplantation in children. General study findings and limits: Two months or so post-transplant, alpha-beta T cells reportedly derived from several hundred expanded graft clones.

There are 16 residues in the CDR3. The V end was cut by 3 bases, the J end by 4 bases, with 16 bases between. For this clonotype: Its antigen is unknown.

Unique molecular identifiers were incorporated during preparation of the TCRbeta library. TCRdb itself ran the PCR reads through MiXCR, one entry per CDR3 protein. The repertoire includes a few hundred thousand distinct CDR3 sequences, over 10% of them detected once, and roughly 2.3% sits in the top ten. The clonotype originates from a male patient aged 10 to 17 who had a stem cell transplant for acute myeloid leukemia, so the T cells may come from the graft donor. V is TRBV12-3 or TRBV12-4 and J is TRBJ1-5; weak D call: TRBD1 (5 bases). The starting material was PBMCs, mostly from graft donor cells, obtained 360 days after TCRalphabeta/CD19-depleted stem cell transplant. The CDR3 spells CASSLDRQLQNQPQHF. In nucleotides, the CDR3 is TGTGCCAGCAGTTTGGATCGACAGCTCCAAAATCAGCCCCAGCATTTT.